The clone carrying this T cell receptor (beta chain) was detected a few times. This specimen belongs to a study of blood T cell repertoires in COVID-19. Background on the study: There were acute and convalescent COVID-19 samples, and they came from the United States, Italy and Spain.

As originally analysed: Scientists estimated how many nucleated cells there were by amplifying reference gene primers. The protocol was immunoSEQ multiplex PCR, while the TCRdb copy is restricted to in-frame clones and leaves out a portion. D and trimming were read from the DNA, whereas the V and J calls and clone size are those reported in that table. The sample contains about 280,000 clones, about 85% of which appear only once. Clinical histories supplied by participants themselves formed the basis of cohort assignment. Symptom resolution, clearance, or two negative PCRs marked the recovered donors of Cohort 3. The origin of this receptor is a woman in her forties or fifties who had recovered from COVID-19. The sequenced material came from PBMCs or T cells enriched from blood (not recorded which).

The CDR3 DNA reads as TGTGCCAGCAGCTCAGGACAGGGATACCCCTATGACTATGGCTACACCTTC. Translating it yields CASSSGQGYPYDYGYTF. The rearrangement joins TRBV9 to TRBJ1-2, with TRBD1 matching 8 bases. V dropped 4 bases and J dropped 3; count of bases not matched to a gene: 14. CDR1 and CDR2 (germline): SGDLS, YYNGEE. The CDR3 has 17 amino acids.